Presented here are 30 T cell receptor beta chains from one specimen sequenced in a study of control samples from healthy donors and cancer patients. Sequencing was performed with immunoSEQ multiplex PCR; in TCRdb, only in-frame clones are kept and a portion is missing. The profile shows about 51,000 clones, more than 70% of them singletons. The sample consisted of PBMCs. These receptors were collected from a man in his forties with colorectal cancer.

In nucleotides, the CDR3 is TGTGCCAGCAGCCAAGGCTCCTACGAGCAGTACTTC. This sequence encodes CASSQGSYEQYF. The genes are TRBV3-1 (or the pseudogene TRBV3-2) and TRBJ2-7; D ambiguous. Germline CDR1 and CDR2: LGHDT and YNNKEL (reference sequence). V lost 1 base, J lost 0 bases, and 1 base lay in between. CDR3 length: 12 amino acids.

The V gene is TRBV4-1, the J gene TRBJ2-1; D ambiguous. Germline loops: CDR1 MGHRA, CDR2 YSYEKL. The V end lost 0 bases, the J end lost 1 base, and 7 bases lay between the germline ends. This CDR3 spans 15 amino acids. This CDR3 reads CASSQETVSYNEQFF. The CDR3 DNA sequence: TGCGCCAGCAGCCAAGAAACTGTTTCCTACAATGAGCAGTTCTTC.

The chain links TRBV9 to TRBJ2-1; 7 positions match TRBD2. The CDR3 length is 16 residues. Germline-derived CDR1 and CDR2 are SGDLS and YYNGEE. Unmatched junction bases numbered 7, after V lost 0 bases and J lost 4 bases. The CDR3 DNA follows: TGTGCCAGCAGCGTAGAAGGTGCGGGAGTGTACAATGAGCAGTTCTTC. Its protein is CASSVEGAGVYNEQFF.

The genes are TRBV7-2 and TRBJ2-1; 8 bases are shared with TRBD1. V was pared by 6 bases and J by 3 bases, with 7 bases of the junction left unmatched. Germline loops: CDR1 SGHTA, CDR2 FQGNSA. The CDR3 extends over 15 amino acids. The CDR3 bases are TGTGCCAGCAGTCCGGACAGGGCTTACTACAATGAGCAGTTCTTC. Translated, it gives CASSPDRAYYNEQFF.

The chain combines TRBV10-3 with TRBJ1-2, with D unresolved. Per the germline V gene, CDR1 is ENHRY and CDR2 is SYGVKD. CDR3 length equals 15 residues. Between the trimmed V and J ends, which lost 2 bases and 2 bases, there was a span of 12 bases. In DNA, the CDR3 is TGTGCCATCAGTGAGACCCAGGACGGAAACTATGGCTACACCTTC. Its translation: CAISETQDGNYGYTF.

This clone was counted a few times. The chain couples TRBV27 to TRBJ2-5, with D possibly TRBD2 on 5 matching bases. Germline V lookup: CDR1 MNHEY, CDR2 SMNVEV (reference sequence). This CDR3 contains 11 residues. The V and J ends lost 3 bases and 9 bases respectively, with 8 bases between them. CDR3 bases: TGTGCCAGCAGTTTCGGGAAGGCCCAGTACTTC. Translating it yields CASSFGKAQYF.

The chain recombines TRBV25-1 with TRBJ1-2; a possible D gene is TRBD1 (6 bases). The CDR3 totals 14 residues. The germline CDR1 and CDR2 sequences are MGHDK and SYGVNS. Trimming pared 3 bases from V and 4 bases from J, leaving 12 bases between. The CDR3 DNA follows: TGTGCCAGCAGTGAGAGGACGGGGGCCTATGGCTACACCTTC. Encoded protein: CASSERTGAYGYTF.

The chain carries TRBV19 and TRBJ1-2, with 12 positions matching TRBD1. Germline-derived CDR1 and CDR2 are LNHDA and SQIVND (reference sequence). The J segment lost 4 bases and the V segment lost 6 bases, leaving 18 bases of the junction unmatched. The CDR3 loop spans 19 amino acids. CDR3 sequence: CASSATTGTGGAGFYGYTF. The DNA for the CDR3 is TGTGCCAGTAGCGCGACAACCGGGACAGGGGGCGCGGGATTCTATGGCTACACCTTC.

This clone occurred once. The DNA is left out, because the CDR3 cannot be placed on it with certainty; the CDR3 is given as TCRdb lists it. The rearrangement links TRBV21-1 to TRBJ1-3. TRBV21-1 is noted as a pseudogene. The CDR3 totals 15 residues, both ends included. CDR3: CASSKAWGFGNTIYF.

The chain couples TRBV19 to TRBJ1-3; D unclear. With 3 bases removed from V and 0 bases from J, the gap between germline ends came to 9 bases. CDR3 length equals 15 residues. CDR1 and CDR2 (germline): LNHDA, SQIVND (reference sequence). The CDR3: CASSIGRSSGNTIYF. CDR3 DNA: TGTGCCAGTAGTATTGGACGTAGCTCTGGAAACACCATATATTTT.

V gene TRBV28 combines with J gene TRBJ1-3; D may be TRBD1 (5 bases). Trimming left V 11 bases short and J 0 bases short, with 11 bases between. This CDR3 comprises 13 residues. The germline V gene has CDR1 MDHEN and CDR2 SYDVKM. The CDR3 protein is CASRAVSGNTIYF. The CDR3 DNA reads as TGTGCCTCCAGGGCCGTCTCTGGAAACACCATATATTTT.

This clone was seen once. The rearrangement links TRBV6-5 to TRBJ2-1; 10 nucleotides line up with TRBD2. The CDR3 is 13 residues long. Losses at the gene ends were 4 bases for V and 12 bases for J; bases not matched to a gene: 6. The V gene's germline CDR1 is MNHEY and CDR2 SVGAGI. The CDR3 is CASSSTSGRAQFF. In nucleotides, the CDR3 is TGTGCCAGCAGTTCAACCAGCGGGAGGGCGCAGTTCTTC.

The gene calls are TRBV2 and TRBJ1-1, with TRBD1 identical over 7 bases. The germline V gene encodes CDR1 SNHLY and CDR2 FYNNEI. The CDR3 totals 13 residues. The V and J ends lost 6 bases and 3 bases, in that order; junction bases with no gene match: 4. CDR3 residues: CASRADRDTEAFF. CDR3 DNA sequence: TGTGCCAGCAGGGCCGACAGGGACACTGAAGCTTTCTTT.

The V gene is TRBV5-6, the J gene TRBJ2-1, with TRBD2 identical over 9 bases. CDR1 and CDR2 from the germline V gene are SGHDT and YYEEEE. The CDR3 runs 16 residues. With 0 bases clipped from V and 4 bases from J, the junction kept 5 bases outside the gene matches. CDR3: CASSLGASGEYNEQFF. The CDR3 DNA sequence: TGTGCCAGCAGCTTGGGGGCTAGCGGGGAATACAATGAGCAGTTCTTC.

The chain employs TRBV14 and TRBJ1-1; TRBD1 agrees at 8 bases. The length of the CDR3 is 15 residues. The V gene's germline CDR1 is SGHDN and CDR2 FVKESK. Trimming removed 3 bases from V and 4 bases from J; junction bases left unmatched: 7. The CDR3 DNA reads TGTGCCAGCAGCCACTGGACAGGGCGGGGCACTGAAGCTTTCTTT. Its protein product is CASSHWTGRGTEAFF.

On this clone itself: The identical CDR3 is also encoded by other nucleotide sequences in the sample. The chain is built from TRBV30 and TRBJ2-7, with D unclear. This CDR3 contains 12 residues. The V gene lost 0 bases and the J gene lost 0 bases, with 3 bases spanning the gap. CDR1 GTSNPN and CDR2 SVGIG come from the germline V gene (reference sequence). CDR3 protein: CAWSVSSYEQYF. DNA for the CDR3: TGTGCCTGGAGTGTCAGCTCCTACGAGCAGTACTTC. Looking up the rest from reference TRBV30 and TRBJ2-7 gives the full variable domain: SQTIHQWPATLVQPVGSPLSLECTVEGTSNPNLYWYRQAAGRGLQLLFYSVGIGQISSEVPQNLSASRPQDRQFILSSKKLLLSDSGFYLCAWSVSSYEQYFGPGTRLTVT.

The chain carries TRBV27 and TRBJ1-2; weak D call: TRBD1 (5 bases). Germline CDR1 reads MNHEY; CDR2 reads SMNVEV (reference sequence). The CDR3 extends over 12 amino acids. V lost 2 bases and J lost 8, with 9 bases in between. CDR3 nucleotides: TGTGCCAGCAGTTTAAGAGGGGACGGCTACACCTTC. It encodes CASSLRGDGYTF.

This CDR3 is CASSLELGEETQYF. The DNA for the CDR3 is TGTGCCAGCAGCTTGGAGTTAGGGGAAGAGACCCAGTACTTC. The chain uses TRBV5-8 and TRBJ2-5, with D perhaps matching TRBD1 (5 bases). This CDR3 has 14 residues. CDR1 and CDR2 from the germline V gene are SGHTS and YDEGEE. Trimming left V 0 bases short and J 3 bases short, with 9 bases between. Full variable domain (remainder filled in from reference TRBV5-8 and TRBJ2-5): EAGVTQSPTHLIKTRGQQATLRCSPISGHTSVYWYQQALGLGLQFLLWYDEGEERNRGNFPPRFSGRQFPNYSSELNVNALELEDSALYLCASSLELGEETQYFGPGTRLLVL.

V usage is TRBV9 and J usage is TRBJ2-7, with D tentatively TRBD1 or TRBD2 (6 bases each). The V gene lost 3 bases and the J gene lost 7 bases, with 20 bases spanning the gap. The germline CDR1 and CDR2 sequences are SGDLS and YYNGEE. The CDR3 is 15 amino acids. The CDR3 bases are TGTGCCAGCAGCGCCTACAGGGAGGAAGCGCGTGAGCAGTACTTC. Its protein product is CASSAYREEAREQYF. Filled out from reference TRBV9 and TRBJ2-7, the complete variable domain reads DSGVTQTPKHLITATGQRVTLRCSPRSGDLSVYWYQQSLDQGLQFLIQYYNGEERAKGNILERFSAQQFPDLHSELNLSSLELGDSALYFCASSAYREEAREQYFGPGTRLTVT.

The V gene is TRBV6-2 or TRBV6-3, the J gene TRBJ2-2; possibly TRBD2 for D (5 bases). Germline CDR1 and CDR2: MNHEY and SVGEGT. This CDR3 spans 16 amino acids. Between the trimmed V and J ends, which lost 2 bases and 4 bases, there was a span of 14 bases. The CDR3 coding sequence is TGTGCCAGCAGTTACACCCGGGTAGCGCTCACCGGGGAGCTGTTTTTT. Its translation: CASSYTRVALTGELFF.

This chain connects TRBV28 to TRBJ1-2, with 8 bases lining up with TRBD1. The CDR3 is 16 amino acids. J was trimmed by 1 base and V by 4 bases; bases with no gene match: 8. CDR1 and CDR2 from the germline V gene are MDHEN and SYDVKM. The CDR3 nucleotides are TGTGCCAGCAGTTCGGGACAGGTCGGGGGTAACTATGGCTACACCTTC. Encoded protein: CASSSGQVGGNYGYTF.

The chain couples TRBV7-2 to TRBJ2-7; D may be TRBD2 (5 bases). The CDR3 covers 16 residues. V dropped 5 bases and J dropped 5 bases, with 22 bases sitting between them. Germline V lookup: CDR1 SGHTA, CDR2 FQGNSA. CDR3 nucleotide sequence: TGTGCCAGCAGCCCCTGGGTCGGGGAAGGATCCCACGAGCAGTACTTC. Its translation: CASSPWVGEGSHEQYF.

In this sample, this clone turned up a few times. V and J are TRBV27 and TRBJ2-2; D may be TRBD1 or TRBD2 (6 bases each). Germline V CDR1 and CDR2: MNHEY, SMNVEV (reference sequence). Trimming pared 8 bases from V and 4 bases from J, leaving 17 bases between. This CDR3 has 15 residues. The CDR3 DNA is TGTGCCAGCGCCACCCGGGGGCGGGGCACCGGGGAGCTGTTTTTT. This translates into CASATRGRGTGELFF.

The V and J genes are TRBV24-1 and TRBJ2-7, with 7 bases fitting TRBD1. This CDR3 is 16 amino acids long. Germline lookup yields CDR1 KGHDR and CDR2 SFDVKD. Germline trimming cut 4 bases from V and 4 bases from J; bases unmatched to any gene: 12. CDR3 nucleotide sequence: TGTGCCACCAGTGACGACGACAGGGATAACCGATACGAGCAGTACTTC. Amino acid sequence: CATSDDDRDNRYEQYF.

The chain recombines TRBV5-1 with TRBJ1-5, with D maybe TRBD1 (5 bases). Trimming left V 2 bases short and J 6 bases short, with 15 bases between. CDR1 and CDR2 from the germline V gene are SGHRS and YFSETQ. CDR3 length equals 15 residues. The CDR3 here is CASSLSGTGGQPQHF. Here the CDR3 DNA reads TGCGCCAGCAGCTTATCCGGGACCGGAGGTCAGCCCCAGCATTTT.

CDR3 loop: CASSINTDTQYF. Here the CDR3 DNA reads TGTGCCAGCAGTATTAATACAGATACGCAGTATTTT. The V call is TRBV27, the J call TRBJ2-3; D is ambiguous. The germline gives CDR1 MNHEY, CDR2 SMNVEV (reference sequence). There are 12 residues in the CDR3. V lost 5 bases and J lost 3, with 6 bases in between.

The chain combines TRBV18 with TRBJ1-1, with D possibly being TRBD1 (5 bases). CDR3 length: 17 residues. V was cut by 3 bases and J by 6 bases, with 23 bases left in between. Germline assignment: CDR1 KGHSH and CDR2 LQKENI. CDR3 region: CASSPPSGYAAYSEAFF. In nucleotides, the CDR3 is TGTGCCAGCTCACCTCCTTCAGGGTACGCGGCGTACTCTGAAGCTTTCTTT.

The chain joins TRBV30 to TRBJ2-5, with 10 bases identical to TRBD1. After removal of 2 bases from V and 7 bases from J, the junction contained 10 bases not matched to a gene. CDR3 size: 15 residues. Germline loops: CDR1 GTSNPN, CDR2 SVGIG (reference sequence). CDR3 protein: CAWSTRDRGPGTQYF. The CDR3 region has the DNA TGTGCCTGGAGTACCCGGGACAGGGGTCCGGGGACCCAGTACTTC.

CDR3 in amino acids: CASSPWTGGPYEQYF. CDR3 DNA sequence: TGTGCCAGCAGTCCATGGACAGGGGGGCCCTACGAGCAGTACTTC. This chain connects TRBV27 to TRBJ2-7; the match to TRBD1 covers 10 bases. The germline CDR1 and CDR2 sequences are MNHEY and SMNVEV (reference sequence). The V and J ends lost 5 bases and 2 bases, in that order; junction bases with no gene match: 6. The CDR3 consists of 15 residues.

The chain is built from TRBV5-4 and TRBJ1-2, with 12 bases identical to TRBD1. CDR3 length equals 15 residues. Germline values: CDR1 SGHNT, CDR2 YYREEE (reference sequence). Losses at the gene ends were 4 bases for V and 6 bases for J; bases not matched to a gene: 7. This CDR3 reads CASSHLGTGGNGYTF. The CDR3 coding sequence is TGTGCCAGCAGCCACCTAGGGACAGGGGGCAATGGCTACACCTTC.